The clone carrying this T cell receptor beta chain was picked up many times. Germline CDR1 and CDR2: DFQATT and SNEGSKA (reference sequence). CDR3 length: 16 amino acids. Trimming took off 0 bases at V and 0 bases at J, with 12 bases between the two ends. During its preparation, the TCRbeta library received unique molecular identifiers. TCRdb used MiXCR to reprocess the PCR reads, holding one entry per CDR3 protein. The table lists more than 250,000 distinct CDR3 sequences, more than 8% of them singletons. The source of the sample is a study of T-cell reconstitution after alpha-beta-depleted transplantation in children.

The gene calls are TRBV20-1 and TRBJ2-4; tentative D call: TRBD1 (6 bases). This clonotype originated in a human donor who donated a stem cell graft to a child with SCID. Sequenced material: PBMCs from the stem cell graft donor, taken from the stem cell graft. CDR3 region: CSARDGGGGAKNIQYF. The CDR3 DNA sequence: TGCAGTGCTAGAGATGGTGGGGGCGGAGCCAAAAACATTCAGTACTTC.